One and the same sample provided the 4 T cell receptor beta chains below, sequenced in a study of radiation and T cells in renal cell carcinoma. The table came from immunoSEQ multiplex PCR; TCRdb's copy has only in-frame clones and leaves some out. The sample holds about 120,000 clones, roughly four fifths seen once. Time point specified: blood 2 weeks post-SBRT. The treatment denotes: 15 Gy SBRT to primary tumor, nephrectomy 4 weeks later. The source material was blood, sampled from a patient whose treatment included radiotherapy and nephrectomy. These receptors were collected from a man in his forties or fifties with renal cell carcinoma.

This clone was seen repeatedly, ten times or more. V is TRBV4-2 and J is TRBJ1-1, with D perhaps matching TRBD1 (5 bases). CDR3 length: 14 residues. Germline V gene sequence: CDR1 LGHNA, CDR2 YNFKEQ. The V gene lost 3 bases and the J gene lost 2 bases, with 10 bases spanning the gap. The CDR3 nucleotides are TGTGCCAGCAGCCATCTCGACAGAAACACTGAAGCTTTCTTT. This encodes CASSHLDRNTEAFF.

This clone has only a few counts. The chain joins TRBV6-5 to TRBJ2-7; 12 positions match TRBD1. This CDR3 comprises 15 residues. V lost 5 bases, J lost 6 bases, and 8 bases stayed unmatched. From germline, CDR1 is MNHEY and CDR2 SVGAGI. Here the CDR3 reads CASSRPGQGATEQYF. In nucleotides, the CDR3 is TGTGCCAGCAGTCGTCCGGGACAGGGGGCGACCGAGCAGTACTTC.

This clone has only a few counts. This rearrangement joins TRBV15 to TRBJ1-1; D perhaps matches TRBD1 (5 bases). Germline V gives CDR1 LNHNV, CDR2 YYDKDF (reference sequence). CDR3 length equals 15 residues. The CDR3 region has the DNA TGTGCGACGCATGCAGGGACGAGGATGAACACTGAAGCTTTCTTT. This encodes CATHAGTRMNTEAFF.

The chain recombines TRBV30 with TRBJ2-2, with a tentative D call TRBD2 (5 bases). The V end lost 0 bases, the J end lost 7 bases, and 12 bases lay between the germline ends. CDR1 GTSNPN and CDR2 SVGIG come from the germline V gene (reference sequence). This CDR3 has 14 residues. The CDR3 is CAWSVGGSIGELFF. CDR3 coding DNA: TGTGCCTGGAGTGTGGGTGGGAGTATCGGGGAGCTGTTTTTT. Full variable domain (missing parts from reference TRBV30 and TRBJ2-2): SQTIHQWPATLVQPVGSPLSLECTVEGTSNPNLYWYRQAAGRGLQLLFYSVGIGQISSEVPQNLSASRPQDRQFILSSKKLLLSDSGFYLCAWSVGGSIGELFFGEGSRLTVL.